What follows is one TCR beta chain and its context. The antigen is undetermined. Profiling relied on immunoSEQ multiplex PCR, and the TCRdb table lists in-frame clones only, not all of them. The sample carries fewer than 45,000 clones, roughly four fifths recorded once. This specimen belongs to a study of PD-L1 blockade in urothelial cancer. Study-level results: Tumor-associated clones in blood expanded more at 3 weeks in durable-benefit patients. Lower than median blood TCR clonality before treatment predicted better survival.

This sequence was found in a man aged 70 or older with urothelial cancer. Sequenced here: PBMCs, sampled around atezolizumab (anti-PD-L1) treatment.

The CDR3 bases are TGTGCCAGCAGAAGACTAGAAAGGAGCTACGAGCAGTACTTC. This sequence encodes CASRRLERSYEQYF. The chain uses TRBV5-6 and TRBJ2-7, with a tentative D call TRBD2 (6 bases). The germline V gene has CDR1 SGHDT and CDR2 YYEEEE. The CDR3 contains 14 residues. Trimming pared 5 bases from V and 3 bases from J, leaving 15 bases between. Full variable domain (rest looked up from reference TRBV5-6 and TRBJ2-7): DAGVTQSPTHLIKTRGQQVTLRCSPKSGHDTVSWYQQALGQGPQFIFQYYEEEERQRGNFPDRFSGHQFPNYSSELNVNALLLGDSALYLCASRRLERSYEQYFGPGTRLTVT.